These 30 T cell receptor beta chains originate from one sample sequenced in a study of OX40 agonist ivuxolimab in advanced cancers. Produced via immunoSEQ multiplex PCR; TCRdb's table is partial and in-frame only. The data show nearly 95,000 clones, under 95% seen once. Sample: CD4+ or CD8+ T cells sorted from blood, taken in a trial of the OX40 agonist ivuxolimab. The origin of the receptors is an adult with an advanced solid tumor such as melanoma, head and neck, liver or kidney cancer.

The genes are TRBV6-5 and TRBJ1-1; 8 bases match TRBD1. J gave up 5 bases and V 2 bases, and 10 bases lay outside the gene matches. CDR1 is MNHEY and CDR2 is SVGAGI in the germline V gene. The CDR3 is 16 amino acids. CDR3 DNA: TGTGCCAGCAGTTACGGCCCGACAGGGGAGGGAACTGAAGCTTTCTTT. Protein sequence: CASSYGPTGEGTEAFF.

Written as DNA, the CDR3 is TGTGCCAGCAGCACTCCGGGACAGGGGGCTTTCGGCCCCAATGAGCAGTTCTTC. Translating gives CASSTPGQGAFGPNEQFF. The chain uses TRBV7-9 and TRBJ2-1; 12 bases match TRBD1. Per germline, CDR1 SEHNR and CDR2 FQNEAQ (reference sequence). CDR3 length: 18 residues. The J segment lost 6 bases and the V segment lost 5 bases, leaving 14 bases of the junction unmatched.

The chain employs TRBV27 and TRBJ1-1, with D uncertain. The CDR3 contains 14 residues. The V gene's germline CDR1 is MNHEY and CDR2 SMNVEV (reference sequence). The V gene lost 1 base and the J gene lost 4 bases, with 10 bases spanning the gap. The CDR3 DNA is TGTGCCAGCAGTTTATTCGACGGGAGCACTGAAGCTTTCTTT. Residues: CASSLFDGSTEAFF.

The chain links TRBV9 to TRBJ2-5, with 9 positions matching TRBD2. The ends lost 1 base at V and 3 bases at J; junction bases unmatched: 4. This CDR3 has 15 residues. CDR1 SGDLS and CDR2 YYNGEE come from the germline V gene. The chain's CDR3 is CASSVFGGGEETQYF. CDR3 nucleotide sequence: TGTGCCAGCAGCGTATTTGGCGGGGGGGAAGAGACCCAGTACTTC. Using reference TRBV9 and TRBJ2-5 for the parts outside the CDR3, the full variable domain is DSGVTQTPKHLITATGQRVTLRCSPRSGDLSVYWYQQSLDQGLQFLIQYYNGEERAKGNILERFSAQQFPDLHSELNLSSLELGDSALYFCASSVFGGGEETQYFGPGTRLLVL.

This chain connects TRBV19 to TRBJ2-7, with 10 bases identical to TRBD1. Losses at the gene ends were 4 bases for V and 3 bases for J; bases not matched to a gene: 6. CDR1 is LNHDA and CDR2 is SQIVND in the germline V gene (reference sequence). The CDR3 is 15 amino acids. CDR3 bases: TGTGCCAGTAGTACCGGGACAGGGGTCCTCTACGAGCAGTACTTC. Protein: CASSTGTGVLYEQYF.

The chain links TRBV6-5 to TRBJ1-1, with a weak D call TRBD1 (5 bases). The CDR3 extends over 14 amino acids. Trimming left V 2 bases short and J 1 base short, with 8 bases between. Germline values: CDR1 MNHEY, CDR2 SVGAGI. DNA for the CDR3: TGTGCCAGCAGTTACCGTGGGGGGAACACTGAAGCTTTCTTT. Translated: CASSYRGGNTEAFF.

The chain has TRBV5-6 and TRBJ2-2; no firm D call. CDR3 size: 12 residues. Germline V gives CDR1 SGHDT, CDR2 YYEEEE. V was cut by 4 bases and J by 7 bases, with 8 bases left in between. In nucleotides, the CDR3 is TGTGCCAGCAGCCTATGGGGCGGGGAGCTGTTTTTT. It translates to CASSLWGGELFF.

The chain recombines TRBV27 with TRBJ2-1; 10 bases agree with TRBD1. The CDR3 is made up of 18 amino acids. The V and J ends lost 0 bases and 2 bases, in that order; junction bases with no gene match: 7. Germline CDR1 and CDR2: MNHEY and SMNVEV (reference sequence). The CDR3 DNA sequence: TGTGCCAGCAGTTTATCCAGGGACAGGGGAAATACCTACAATGAGCAGTTCTTC. Amino acid sequence: CASSLSRDRGNTYNEQFF.

This chain connects TRBV11-2 to TRBJ2-7; TRBD2 aligns across 9 bases. Germline-derived CDR1 and CDR2 are SGHAT and FQNNGV. The CDR3 consists of 15 residues. With 2 bases clipped from V and 7 bases from J, the junction kept 9 bases outside the gene matches. The CDR3 is CASSLSRGGLGEQYF. CDR3 nucleotide sequence: TGTGCCAGCAGCTTATCGCGGGGGGGCCTGGGTGAGCAGTACTTC.

The chain is built from TRBV7-6 and TRBJ1-5; 7 bases align to TRBD1. CDR1 is SGHVS and CDR2 is FNYEAQ in the germline V gene. V lost 5 bases to trimming and J lost 0 bases; unmatched junction nucleotides: 13. The CDR3 loop spans 18 amino acids. The DNA for the CDR3 is TGTGCCAGCAGCCTAGACAGGGAAGAGGGATATAGCAATCAGCCCCAGCATTTT. The encoded protein is CASSLDREEGYSNQPQHF.

The J gene is TRBJ1-1, the V gene TRBV27; the D gene is possibly TRBD1 (6 bases). Per the germline V gene, CDR1 is MNHEY and CDR2 is SMNVEV (reference sequence). Trimming took off 3 bases at V and 4 bases at J, with 9 bases between the two ends. This CDR3 spans 13 amino acids. The CDR3 DNA follows: TGTGCCAGCAGTTTTACAGGGCCCACTGAAGCTTTCTTT. Translated: CASSFTGPTEAFF.

CDR3 protein: CASSIGGDDYNEQFF. The CDR3 DNA follows: TGTGCCAGCAGTATAGGGGGAGACGACTACAATGAGCAGTTCTTC. The V gene is TRBV7-3, the J gene TRBJ2-1; TRBD1 is a possible D gene (6 bases). CDR1 is SGHTA and CDR2 is FQGTGA in the germline V gene. The CDR3 length is 15 residues. V lost 6 bases to trimming and J lost 3 bases, with 15 bases between them.

This chain uses TRBV9 with TRBJ2-1; 8 nucleotides align to TRBD2. The CDR3 has 18 amino acids. Germline trimming cut 3 bases from V and 0 bases from J; bases unmatched to any gene: 11. Germline-derived CDR1 and CDR2 are SGDLS and YYNGEE. Here the CDR3 reads CASSAPQTSGSSYNEQFF. The CDR3, as DNA: TGTGCCAGCAGCGCGCCCCAAACTAGCGGAAGCTCCTACAATGAGCAGTTCTTC.

This chain connects TRBV19 to TRBJ1-5; D is possibly TRBD1 (5 bases). There are 14 residues in the CDR3. Germline V gives CDR1 LNHDA, CDR2 SQIVND (reference sequence). V was cut by 0 bases and J by 4 bases, with 7 bases left in between. CDR3 in amino acids: CASSIEGVNQPQHF. For the CDR3, the DNA is TGTGCCAGTAGTATAGAGGGGGTTAATCAGCCCCAGCATTTT.

The chain has TRBV28 and TRBJ1-1; D remains unclear. The CDR3 has 13 residues. The ends were cut back, 5 bases at V and 3 bases at J, with 10 bases in the middle. Germline V lookup: CDR1 MDHEN, CDR2 SYDVKM. The DNA of the CDR3 is TGTGCCAGCAGTCCCGACGGATACACTGAAGCTTTCTTT. This encodes CASSPDGYTEAFF.

CDR3 DNA sequence: TGTGCCAGCAGTTTCGCAGGGGAAGGTTACGAGCAGTACTTC. It codes for CASSFAGEGYEQYF. The rearrangement joins TRBV27 to TRBJ2-7; TRBD1 might be the D (6 bases). Germline V gives CDR1 MNHEY, CDR2 SMNVEV (reference sequence). CDR3 length: 14 amino acids. The V end was cut by 3 bases, the J end by 4 bases, with 13 bases between.

The chain carries TRBV7-8 and TRBJ2-1; 9 positions agree with TRBD2. Germline V gene sequence: CDR1 SGHVS, CDR2 FQNEAQ. This CDR3 comprises 17 residues. V shed 4 bases, J shed 4 bases, and the junction held 11 bases outside the gene matches. The CDR3 is CASSSVTSGVVYNEQFF. In nucleotides, the CDR3 is TGTGCCAGCAGCTCAGTGACTAGCGGAGTAGTTTACAATGAGCAGTTCTTC. Based on the CDR3 plus reference TRBV7-8 and TRBJ2-1, the full variable domain is GAGVSQSPRYKVAKRGQDVALRCDPISGHVSLFWYQQALGQGPEFLTYFQNEAQLDKSGLPSDRFFAERPEGSVSTLKIQRTQQEDSAVYLCASSSVTSGVVYNEQFFGPGTRLTVL.

This clone was counted a single time. This rearrangement joins TRBV14 to TRBJ2-1; no reliable D call. The CDR3 spans 12 residues. V lost 5 bases to trimming and J lost 7 bases, with 9 bases between them. Germline V gene sequence: CDR1 SGHDN, CDR2 FVKESK. The CDR3 bases are TGTGCCAGCAGCTTCGGTGGAAATGAGCAGTTCTTC. This gives the protein CASSFGGNEQFF.

The genes are TRBV7-9 and TRBJ1-1; D unclear. The CDR3 totals 12 residues. Per the germline V gene, CDR1 is SEHNR and CDR2 is FQNEAQ (reference sequence). The ends were cut back, 1 base at V and 6 bases at J, with 6 bases in the middle. The CDR3 region is CASSLGGAEAFF. The CDR3 DNA reads as TGTGCCAGCAGCTTAGGAGGTGCTGAAGCTTTCTTT. The variable domain in full, completed from reference TRBV7-9 and TRBJ1-1, reads DTGVSQNPRHKITKRGQNVTFRCDPISEHNRLYWYRQTLGQGPEFLTYFQNEAQLEKSRLLSDRFSAERPKGSFSTLEIQRTEQGDSAMYLCASSLGGAEAFFGQGTRLTVV.

This chain links TRBV6-6 with TRBJ1-1; TRBD1 agrees at 8 bases. CDR1 and CDR2 from the germline V gene are MNHNY and SVGAGI (reference sequence). With 3 bases clipped from V and 4 bases from J, the junction kept 4 bases outside the gene matches. The length of the CDR3 is 14 residues. CDR3 sequence: CASSYIDRGTEAFF. CDR3 bases: TGTGCCAGCAGTTATATCGACAGGGGCACTGAAGCTTTCTTT.

The chain couples TRBV15 to TRBJ1-1; 7 bases are shared with TRBD1. Germline V gives CDR1 LNHNV, CDR2 YYDKDF (reference sequence). The CDR3 runs to 15 residues. V lost 3 bases and J lost 0; bases outside the gene matches: 4. CDR3 bases: TGTGCCACCAGCAGGGACAGGTTAATGAACACTGAAGCTTTCTTT. Amino acid sequence: CATSRDRLMNTEAFF.

The chain is built from TRBV2 and TRBJ2-7, with TRBD1 as a possible D gene (5 bases). Trimming took 2 bases from V and 1 from J, leaving 18 bases between them. Germline lookup yields CDR1 SNHLY and CDR2 FYNNEI. There are 17 residues in the CDR3. The CDR3 loop reads CASSEIGAPGVSYEQYF. The CDR3 coding sequence is TGTGCCAGCAGTGAAATTGGGGCCCCAGGTGTATCCTACGAGCAGTACTTC.

This rearrangement joins TRBV5-4 to TRBJ1-4; a weak D match, TRBD1 (5 bases). The CDR3 contains 14 residues. V was trimmed by 7 bases and J by 8 bases, leaving 18 bases between them. Germline values: CDR1 SGHNT, CDR2 YYREEE (reference sequence). The CDR3 DNA reads TGTGCCAGCCACGGTAGGGGAAAAAAGGAAAAACTGTTTTTT. Its translation: CASHGRGKKEKLFF. Variable domain in full (rest from reference TRBV5-4 and TRBJ1-4): ETGVTQSPTHLIKTRGQQVTLRCSSQSGHNTVSWYQQALGQGPQFIFQYYREEENGRGNFPPRFSGLQFPNYSSELNVNALELDDSALYLCASHGRGKKEKLFFGSGTQLSVL.

Details on this clone: The junction departs from germline at one end; a sequencing error may be responsible. The gene calls are TRBV2 and TRBJ1-2, with 9 nucleotides matching TRBD1. The CDR3 extends over 15 amino acids. The germline V gene has CDR1 SNHLY and CDR2 FYNNEI. The CDR3 loop reads CASREGQGTGYGYTF. The CDR3, as DNA: TGTGCCAGCAGGGAAGGACAGGGGACCGGCTATGGCTACACCTTC. The whole variable domain, remainder taken from reference TRBV2 and TRBJ1-2, is EPEVTQTPSHQVTQMGQEVILRCVPISNHLYFYWYRQILGQKVEFLVSFYNNEISEKSEIFDDQFSVERPDGSNFTLKIRSTKLEDSAMYFCASREGQGTGYGYTFGSGTRLTVV.

The chain couples TRBV19 to TRBJ2-7, with 8 bases fitting TRBD1. CDR1 is LNHDA, CDR2 SQIVND, per germline (reference sequence). The CDR3 loop spans 15 amino acids. V lost 3 bases and J lost 2; bases outside the gene matches: 6. The CDR3, as DNA: TGTGCCAGTAGTATTGATGGACAGGGACCCTACGAGCAGTACTTC. Residues: CASSIDGQGPYEQYF.

This clone was recorded only once. The chain carries TRBV9 and TRBJ2-2; D assignment may be TRBD1 or TRBD2 (5 bases each). V was trimmed by 4 bases and J by 6 bases, leaving 13 bases between them. This CDR3 region has 14 residues. In germline, CDR1 is SGDLS, CDR2 YYNGEE. The CDR3 nucleotides read TGTGCCAGCAGCCCCGCCGGGGCTGCCGGGGAGCTGTTTTTT. It yields the protein CASSPAGAAGELFF. Looking up the rest from reference TRBV9 and TRBJ2-2 gives the full variable domain: DSGVTQTPKHLITATGQRVTLRCSPRSGDLSVYWYQQSLDQGLQFLIQYYNGEERAKGNILERFSAQQFPDLHSELNLSSLELGDSALYFCASSPAGAAGELFFGEGSRLTVL.

This chain links TRBV5-4 with TRBJ1-1, with 7 nucleotides matching TRBD1. V gave up 4 bases and J gave up 11 bases; unmatched junction bases: 14. This CDR3 contains 14 residues. Germline V CDR1 and CDR2: SGHNT, YYREEE (reference sequence). Here the CDR3 reads CASSHLITGEVAFF. In DNA form, the CDR3 reads TGTGCCAGCAGCCATCTAATCACAGGGGAAGTGGCTTTCTTT.

The chain joins TRBV29-1 to TRBJ2-1; D perhaps matches TRBD1 (7 bases). Germline CDR1 and CDR2: SQVTM and ANQGSEA. The V end lost 3 bases, the J end lost 8 bases, and 14 bases lay between the germline ends. There are 13 residues in the CDR3. CDR3 loop: CSVDTGEADEQFF. For the CDR3, the DNA is TGCAGCGTTGATACAGGGGAGGCCGATGAGCAGTTCTTC.

J is TRBJ1-3 and V is TRBV21-1; the table assigns TRBD1, which was not confirmed against the DNA. TRBV21-1 is given as a pseudogene. The CDR3 runs to 18 residues. CDR3 amino acids: CASSKSQGNFFSGNTIYF. The DNA of the CDR3 is TGTGCCAGCAGCAAGTCTCAGGGAAATTTTTTCTCTGGAAACACCATATATTTT.

The chain couples TRBV27 to TRBJ1-3; the D gene is possibly TRBD1 (6 bases). Trimming took 0 bases from V and 4 from J, leaving 10 bases between them. Per the germline V gene, CDR1 is MNHEY and CDR2 is SMNVEV (reference sequence). This CDR3 spans 15 amino acids. The DNA for the CDR3 is TGTGCCAGCAGTTTATCCCCCGGGACAGGAAACACCATATATTTT. Amino acid sequence: CASSLSPGTGNTIYF.